Each of the 15 T cell receptor beta chains below was sequenced from the same sample in a study of cytomegalovirus exposure and HLA in healthy donors. The PCR had 60 Vbeta and 13 Jbeta primers. The assay was immunoSEQ multiplex PCR, and TCRdb's table has in-frame clones only and misses some. This sample yields roughly 120,000 clones, of which about 79% are seen a single time; 2.5% belongs to the top ten. Sequenced input: PBMCs. The receptor set was obtained from a woman in her late teens or twenties in good health and CMV-seronegative.

V gene TRBV7-6 combines with J gene TRBJ2-7, with D possibly TRBD2 on 5 matching bases. Germline values: CDR1 SGHVS, CDR2 FNYEAQ. V was trimmed by 5 bases and J by 5 bases, leaving 19 bases between them. The CDR3 consists of 15 residues. CDR3 in DNA: TGTGCCAGCAGCGATAGGAGGTTAAAGATTGACGAGCAGTACTTC. Protein sequence: CASSDRRLKIDEQYF.

V usage is TRBV30 and J usage is TRBJ1-1; D call uncertain. This CDR3 region has 13 residues. Germline CDR1 is GTSNPN and CDR2 is SVGIG (reference sequence). Trimming removed 0 bases at V and 4 bases at J, with 9 bases between. The CDR3 is CAWSVRSLTEAFF. The CDR3 nucleotides are TGTGCCTGGAGTGTACGGTCTCTCACTGAAGCTTTCTTT.

This chain uses TRBV4-1 with TRBJ1-3; a possible D gene is TRBD1 (5 bases). The CDR3 extends over 17 amino acids. V lost 0 bases, J lost 1 base, and 13 bases lay in between. Germline CDR1 and CDR2: MGHRA and YSYEKL. In DNA form, the CDR3 reads TGCGCCAGCAGCCAAGACAGGGCAACGTTATCTGGAAACACCATATATTTT. This codes for CASSQDRATLSGNTIYF.

This clone was recorded a few times. The chain has TRBV5-6 and TRBJ1-1; D not certain. CDR3 length equals 14 residues. Germline loops: CDR1 SGHDT, CDR2 YYEEEE. Trimming took off 4 bases at V and 1 base at J, with 11 bases between the two ends. The CDR3 spells CASSPRTANTEAFF. DNA of the CDR3: TGTGCCAGCAGCCCCAGAACAGCGAACACTGAAGCTTTCTTT.

The rearrangement links TRBV7-2 to TRBJ1-3; 8 positions agree with TRBD1. The CDR3 spans 15 residues. The germline CDR1 and CDR2 sequences are SGHTA and FQGNSA. Losses at the gene ends were 5 bases for V and 0 bases for J; bases not matched to a gene: 3. The CDR3 bases are TGTGCCAGCAGCCCAGACAGGGGCTCTGGAAACACCATATATTTT. This codes for CASSPDRGSGNTIYF.

V and J are TRBV19 and TRBJ2-1, with 9 bases aligning to TRBD1. CDR3 length equals 16 residues. Germline lookup yields CDR1 LNHDA and CDR2 SQIVND (reference sequence). Trimming at V came to 6 bases and at J to 0 bases, leaving 6 bases not matched to a gene. The CDR3 DNA sequence: TGTGCCAGTAGGGATACAGGGGGCGCCTCCTACAATGAGCAGTTCTTC. Residues: CASRDTGGASYNEQFF.

The chain couples TRBV18 to TRBJ2-7; TRBD1 is a possible D gene (6 bases). The V end was cut by 4 bases, the J end by 2 bases, with 9 bases between. CDR1 is KGHSH and CDR2 is LQKENI in the germline V gene. The CDR3 length is 13 residues. The CDR3 DNA sequence: TGTGCCAGCTCACTACAGGGCCCCTACGAGCAGTACTTC. This codes for CASSLQGPYEQYF.

This chain joins TRBV7-8 and TRBJ1-5; a possible D gene is TRBD1 (5 bases). Germline assignment: CDR1 SGHVS and CDR2 FQNEAQ. This CDR3 has 13 residues. The V end lost 3 bases, the J end lost 5 bases, and 8 bases lay between the germline ends. CDR3: CASSFGGDQPQHF. DNA for the CDR3: TGTGCCAGCAGCTTTGGGGGGGATCAGCCCCAGCATTTT. The variable domain in full, completed from reference TRBV7-8 and TRBJ1-5, reads GAGVSQSPRYKVAKRGQDVALRCDPISGHVSLFWYQQALGQGPEFLTYFQNEAQLDKSGLPSDRFFAERPEGSVSTLKIQRTQQEDSAVYLCASSFGGDQPQHFGDGTRLSIL.

The chain has TRBV28 and TRBJ1-2; D not certain. The CDR3 totals 11 residues. Deletions cut 5 bases from V and 4 bases from J, with 5 bases between. Germline CDR1 is MDHEN and CDR2 is SYDVKM. CDR3 amino acids: CASSNTYGYTF. The DNA for the CDR3 is TGTGCCAGCAGTAACACCTATGGCTACACCTTC.

V and J are TRBV29-1 and TRBJ2-7, with D perhaps matching TRBD2 (6 bases). The CDR3 consists of 14 residues. In germline, CDR1 is SQVTM, CDR2 ANQGSEA. V was shortened by 7 bases and J by 0 bases, with 16 bases between the two germline ends. In DNA form, the CDR3 reads TGCAGCGCCCAGGCGGCGGGACCCTCCTACGAGCAGTACTTC. Translated, it gives CSAQAAGPSYEQYF.

This sequence joins TRBV5-1 and TRBJ1-1; D ambiguous. Germline CDR1 and CDR2: SGHRS and YFSETQ. The CDR3 is made up of 13 amino acids. V dropped 2 bases and J dropped 1 base, with 6 bases sitting between them. CDR3 in DNA: TGCGCCAGCAGCTTTCAATGGAACACTGAAGCTTTCTTT. Residues: CASSFQWNTEAFF.

The V call is TRBV30, the J call TRBJ1-2; D gene uncertain. Germline values: CDR1 GTSNPN, CDR2 SVGIG (reference sequence). CDR3 length: 14 amino acids. V was shortened by 3 bases and J by 4 bases, with 15 bases between the two germline ends. The CDR3 nucleotides are TGTGCCTGGAGCCCAGACTCGACGTTCTATGGCTACACCTTC. Translation: CAWSPDSTFYGYTF.

V is TRBV10-3 and J is TRBJ1-1, with D maybe TRBD1 (5 bases). CDR3 size: 13 residues. Trimming took 9 bases from V and 2 from J, leaving 13 bases between them. The germline CDR1 and CDR2 sequences are ENHRY and SYGVKD. This chain's CDR3 is CAIKGLANTEAFF. The CDR3 region has the DNA TGTGCCATAAAGGGACTCGCTAACACTGAAGCTTTCTTT.

CDR3 sequence: CASSDQHDNEQFF. Here the CDR3 DNA reads TGTGCCAGTAGTGATCAACATGACAATGAGCAGTTCTTC. The chain combines TRBV19 with TRBJ2-1; no clear D. Trimming removed 5 bases at V and 5 bases at J, with 10 bases between. The CDR3 is 13 amino acids. The germline V gene encodes CDR1 LNHDA and CDR2 SQIVND (reference sequence).

This chain uses TRBV5-1 with TRBJ2-1, with TRBD1 matching over 7 bases. J was trimmed by 6 bases and V by 3 bases; bases with no gene match: 3. This CDR3 is 13 amino acids long. Germline-derived CDR1 and CDR2 are SGHRS and YFSETQ. Written as DNA, the CDR3 is TGCGCCAGCAGCTCTGACAGGGCCAATGAGCAGTTCTTC. Its protein is CASSSDRANEQFF.